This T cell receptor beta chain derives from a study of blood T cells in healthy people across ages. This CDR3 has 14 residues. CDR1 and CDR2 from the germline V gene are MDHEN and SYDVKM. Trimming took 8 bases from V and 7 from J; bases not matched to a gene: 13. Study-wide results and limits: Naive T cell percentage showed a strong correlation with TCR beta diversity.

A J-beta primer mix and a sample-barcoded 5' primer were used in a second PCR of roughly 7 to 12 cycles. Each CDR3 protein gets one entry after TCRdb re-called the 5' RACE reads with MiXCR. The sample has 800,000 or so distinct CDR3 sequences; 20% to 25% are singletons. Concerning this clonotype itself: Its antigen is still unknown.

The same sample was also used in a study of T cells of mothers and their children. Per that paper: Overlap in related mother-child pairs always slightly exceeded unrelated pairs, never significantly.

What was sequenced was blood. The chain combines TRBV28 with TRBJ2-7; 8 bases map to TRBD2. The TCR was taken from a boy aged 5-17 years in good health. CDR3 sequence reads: CASQTKRGTGEQYF. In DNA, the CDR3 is TGTGCCAGCCAGACTAAGCGGGGGACGGGGGAGCAGTACTTC.